Listed below are T cell receptor beta chains from one sample, sequenced in a study of human T cells and chemical hapten exposure. A single record per CDR3 protein comes from TCRdb applying MiXCR to the RACE reads. The sample lists under 150,000 distinct CDR3 sequences; around an eighth were seen once. Sequenced material: whole blood, taken in connection with sensitization to the hapten diphenylcyclopropenone (DPC). These receptor sequences come from a woman between 50 and 59 years old with alopecia areata. Some clones in this sample may be carry-over from other donors' samples. Each CDR3 is given with its conserved first and last residue. The D gene is left open where the match is weak. The size of a clone is reported for some rows only, either as once, few or many, or as a class for expanded clones.

CDR3 length: 15
J gene: TRBJ2-6
D gene: NA
V gene: TRBV6-2/TRBV6-3
clone size: few
CDR3 DNA: TGTGCCAGCACCAATAGGGTGGCTGGGGCCAACGTCCTGACTTTC
CDR3 protein: CASTNRVAGANVLTF

CDR3 length: 14
J gene: TRBJ1-6
D gene: NA
V gene: TRBV28
clone size: many
CDR3 DNA: TGTGCCAGCGCTAACAGGGCCTATAATTCACCCCTCCACTTT
CDR3 protein: CASANRAYNSPLHF

CDR3 length: 15
J gene: TRBJ1-4
D gene: TRBD1
V gene: TRBV18
clone size: many
CDR3 DNA: TGTGCCAGCTCACCGCCGGGACAGTCTAATGAAAAACTGTTTTTT
CDR3 protein: CASSPPGQSNEKLFF

CDR3 length: 14
J gene: TRBJ1-5
D gene: TRBD1
V gene: TRBV5-1
clone size: many
CDR3 DNA: TGCGCCAGCAGCGAGGGACAGAAGGGTCAGCCCCAGCATTTT
CDR3 protein: CASSEGQKGQPQHF

CDR3 length: 14
J gene: TRBJ1-5
D gene: TRBD1
V gene: TRBV6-2/TRBV6-3
clone size: many
CDR3 DNA: TGTGCCAGCAGAACAGGGGGCGCAGGTCAGCCCCAGCATTTT
CDR3 protein: CASRTGGAGQPQHF

CDR3 length: 15
J gene: TRBJ2-2
D gene: NA
V gene: TRBV28
clone size: many
CDR3 DNA: TGTGCCAGCATCACATCTCAAAGGGAAGCCGGGGAGCTGTTTTTT
CDR3 protein: CASITSQREAGELFF

CDR3 length: 12
J gene: TRBJ1-2
D gene: TRBD1
V gene: TRBV28
clone size: NA
CDR3 DNA: TGTGCCAGCAAGACAGGGGGTTTTGGCTACACCTTC
CDR3 protein: CASKTGGFGYTF

CDR3 length: 13
J gene: TRBJ2-3
D gene: NA
V gene: TRBV29-1
clone size: many
CDR3 DNA: TGCAGCGTTGAGGGCGGATCCACAGATACGCAGTATTTT
CDR3 protein: CSVEGGSTDTQYF

CDR3 length: 19
J gene: TRBJ2-1
D gene: TRBD2
V gene: TRBV6-2/TRBV6-3
clone size: many
CDR3 DNA: TGTGCCAGCAGGGGGGGACTAGCGGGGTCCCGTACGAACTACAATGAGCAGTTCTTC
CDR3 protein: CASRGGLAGSRTNYNEQFF

CDR3 length: 15
J gene: TRBJ2-5
D gene: NA
V gene: TRBV3-1
clone size: NA
CDR3 DNA: TGCGCCAGCAGCCAATCTCCGGGACCCCAGGAGACCCAGTACTTC
CDR3 protein: CASSQSPGPQETQYF

CDR3 length: 14
J gene: TRBJ2-7
D gene: NA
V gene: TRBV23-1
clone size: few
CDR3 DNA: TGCGCCAGCACTAGCACCATCCGCTCCTACGAGCAGTACTTC
CDR3 protein: CASTSTIRSYEQYF

CDR3 length: 12
J gene: TRBJ1-1
D gene: TRBD1
V gene: TRBV7-6
clone size: many
CDR3 DNA: TGTGCCAGCAGCCCCGGACAGGGCGGTGCTTTCTTT
CDR3 protein: CASSPGQGGAFF

CDR3 length: 15
J gene: TRBJ2-7
D gene: TRBD1
V gene: TRBV4-1
clone size: many
CDR3 DNA: TGCGCCAGCAGCCACCAGGGACAGACCTCCTACGAGCAGTACTTC
CDR3 protein: CASSHQGQTSYEQYF

CDR3 length: 18
J gene: TRBJ1-1
D gene: NA
V gene: TRBV6-5
clone size: many
CDR3 DNA: TGTGCCAGCAGGCGTCGAACTAAAGGTCTTTATATGAACACTGAAGCTTTCTTT
CDR3 protein: CASRRRTKGLYMNTEAFF

CDR3 length: 15
J gene: TRBJ2-7
D gene: NA
V gene: TRBV27
clone size: few
CDR3 DNA: TGTGCCAGCAGTTTAATGGGGTTCTCCGTCCACGAGCAGTACTTC
CDR3 protein: CASSLMGFSVHEQYF

CDR3 length: 14
J gene: TRBJ2-2
D gene: NA
V gene: TRBV18
clone size: few
CDR3 DNA: TGTGCCAGCTCACCAACTAGAAACACCGGGGAGCTGTTTTTT
CDR3 protein: CASSPTRNTGELFF

CDR3 length: 14
J gene: TRBJ2-7
D gene: NA
V gene: TRBV19
clone size: few
CDR3 DNA: TGTGCCAGTAGTCCCGGGAGCTACTCCTACGAGCAGTACTTC
CDR3 protein: CASSPGSYSYEQYF

CDR3 length: 21
J gene: TRBJ2-1
D gene: TRBD2
V gene: TRBV7-2
clone size: many
CDR3 DNA: TGTGCCAGCAGCGCCCTGGGGGTACTAGCGGGAGGGACGCGGTCCTACAATGAGCAGTTCTTC
CDR3 protein: CASSALGVLAGGTRSYNEQFF

CDR3 length: 13
J gene: TRBJ2-2
D gene: NA
V gene: TRBV18
clone size: NA
CDR3 DNA: TGTGCCAGCTCACCGAAGGGTACCGGGGAGCTGTTTTTT
CDR3 protein: CASSPKGTGELFF

CDR3 length: 16
J gene: TRBJ2-1
D gene: TRBD2
V gene: TRBV28
clone size: NA
CDR3 DNA: TGTGCCAGCACAGCCGGAAGGACTAGCGGATACAATGAGCAGTTCTTC
CDR3 protein: CASTAGRTSGYNEQFF

CDR3 length: 15
J gene: TRBJ2-3
D gene: TRBD1
V gene: TRBV2
clone size: few
CDR3 DNA: TGTGCCAGCAGTCGACAGGGGTCTCCAGGGGATACGCAGTATTTT
CDR3 protein: CASSRQGSPGDTQYF

CDR3 length: 14
J gene: TRBJ2-1
D gene: NA
V gene: TRBV7-2
clone size: few
CDR3 DNA: TGTGCCAGCAGCTCGCCGGTCCGATACAATGAGCAGTTCTTC
CDR3 protein: CASSSPVRYNEQFF

CDR3 length: 14
J gene: TRBJ2-3
D gene: NA
V gene: TRBV20-1
clone size: NA
CDR3 DNA: TGCAGTGCTCGAATTGAGGCCGACACAGATACGCAGTATTTT
CDR3 protein: CSARIEADTDTQYF

CDR3 length: 13
J gene: TRBJ1-2
D gene: NA
V gene: TRBV28
clone size: many
CDR3 DNA: TGTGCCAGCAATCCGCCCGTTCAGGGCGGCTACACCTTC
CDR3 protein: CASNPPVQGGYTF

CDR3 length: 13
J gene: TRBJ1-1
D gene: NA
V gene: TRBV29-1
clone size: few
CDR3 DNA: TGCAGCGTTAGGCGTTTTACGAACACTGAAGCTTTCTTT
CDR3 protein: CSVRRFTNTEAFF

CDR3 length: 14
J gene: TRBJ2-7
D gene: NA
V gene: TRBV12-3/TRBV12-4
clone size: many
CDR3 DNA: TGTGCCAGCAGCCGGCAGCCCACAGCCTCCGAGCAGTACTTC
CDR3 protein: CASSRQPTASEQYF

CDR3 length: 12
J gene: TRBJ1-1
D gene: NA
V gene: TRBV28
clone size: NA
CDR3 DNA: TGTGCCAGCAGTTTGATACTCACTGAAGCTTTCTTT
CDR3 protein: CASSLILTEAFF

CDR3 length: 15
J gene: TRBJ1-2
D gene: TRBD1
V gene: TRBV27
clone size: few
CDR3 DNA: TGTGCCAGCAGTCCGGACAGGATAGCTAACTATGGCTACACCTTC
CDR3 protein: CASSPDRIANYGYTF

CDR3 length: 13
J gene: TRBJ2-2
D gene: TRBD1
V gene: TRBV7-6
clone size: many
CDR3 DNA: TGTGCCAGCAGCCCGACAGGGCCCGGGGAGCTGTTTTTT
CDR3 protein: CASSPTGPGELFF

CDR3 length: 15
J gene: TRBJ2-2
D gene: NA
V gene: TRBV20-1
clone size: NA
CDR3 DNA: TGCAGTGCTAGACTCCGGGACACTAACACCGGGGAGCTGTTTTTT
CDR3 protein: CSARLRDTNTGELFF

CDR3 length: 18
J gene: TRBJ2-4
D gene: TRBD2
V gene: TRBV28
clone size: few
CDR3 DNA: TGTGCCAGCAGCCTAGTACTAGCGGGGCCTTTAGCCAAAAACATTCAGTACTTC
CDR3 protein: CASSLVLAGPLAKNIQYF

CDR3 length: 14
J gene: TRBJ2-3
D gene: NA
V gene: TRBV28
clone size: NA
CDR3 DNA: TGTGCCAGCAGTTTTAACAATCTAGCAGATACGCAGTATTTT
CDR3 protein: CASSFNNLADTQYF

CDR3 length: 15
J gene: TRBJ1-4
D gene: NA
V gene: TRBV5-1
clone size: NA
CDR3 DNA: TGCGCCAGCAGAGGCGCGGGCGAATTCGGAGAAAAACTGTTTTTT
CDR3 protein: CASRGAGEFGEKLFF

CDR3 length: 13
J gene: TRBJ1-1
D gene: NA
V gene: TRBV28
clone size: few
CDR3 DNA: TGTGCCACTAGGCCCCAGTTGAACACTGAAGCTTTCTTT
CDR3 protein: CATRPQLNTEAFF

CDR3 length: 11
J gene: TRBJ1-1
D gene: NA
V gene: TRBV29-1
clone size: many
CDR3 DNA: TGCAGCGTCCCCGGGATATCTGAAGCTTTCTTT
CDR3 protein: CSVPGISEAFF

CDR3 length: 15
J gene: TRBJ2-6
D gene: NA
V gene: TRBV29-1
clone size: many
CDR3 DNA: TGCAGCGTTCGTACGGCTGGCTCTGGGGCCAACGTCCTGACTTTC
CDR3 protein: CSVRTAGSGANVLTF

CDR3 length: 16
J gene: TRBJ2-7
D gene: NA
V gene: TRBV6-2/TRBV6-3
clone size: many
CDR3 DNA: TGTGCCAGCAGTTACTGGTGGGCAGGGCGGCACGACGAGCAGTACTTC
CDR3 protein: CASSYWWAGRHDEQYF

CDR3 length: 12
J gene: TRBJ1-4
D gene: NA
V gene: TRBV6-2/TRBV6-3
clone size: NA
CDR3 DNA: TGTGCCAGCAGGACCGGCCCCGAAAAACTGTTTTTT
CDR3 protein: CASRTGPEKLFF

CDR3 length: 14
J gene: TRBJ2-7
D gene: NA
V gene: TRBV20-1
clone size: many
CDR3 DNA: TGCAGTGCTCACCCCTCCGTGCCATCCTACGAGCAGTACTTC
CDR3 protein: CSAHPSVPSYEQYF

CDR3 length: 13
J gene: TRBJ2-7
D gene: TRBD1
V gene: TRBV28
clone size: NA
CDR3 DNA: TGTGCCAGCATGGGACAGGTCCTAAGAGAGCAGTACTTC
CDR3 protein: CASMGQVLREQYF

CDR3 length: 12
J gene: TRBJ2-5
D gene: NA
V gene: TRBV20-1
clone size: many
CDR3 DNA: TGCAGTGCTAGAGCCCATCGGGGGAAGTGGTACTTC
CDR3 protein: CSARAHRGKWYF

CDR3 length: 15
J gene: TRBJ2-3
D gene: NA
V gene: TRBV7-9
clone size: many
CDR3 DNA: TGTGCCAGCAGCTTAGCGCTGGGGGGCACAGATACGCAGTATTTT
CDR3 protein: CASSLALGGTDTQYF

CDR3 length: 12
J gene: TRBJ1-2
D gene: NA
V gene: TRBV29-1
clone size: many
CDR3 DNA: TGCAGCGTTGACTCCTGGAACTATGGCTACACCTTC
CDR3 protein: CSVDSWNYGYTF

CDR3 length: 13
J gene: TRBJ1-1
D gene: NA
V gene: TRBV12-3/TRBV12-4
clone size: few
CDR3 DNA: TGTGCCAGCTCTCCCGGGGGGAGCACTGAAGCTTTCTTT
CDR3 protein: CASSPGGSTEAFF

CDR3 length: 16
J gene: TRBJ2-3
D gene: NA
V gene: TRBV7-8
clone size: few
CDR3 DNA: TGTGCCAGCAGCTTAGCGCGTAGTAGCTACGCAGATACGCAGTATTTT
CDR3 protein: CASSLARSSYADTQYF

CDR3 length: 16
J gene: TRBJ1-3
D gene: NA
V gene: TRBV6-5
clone size: few
CDR3 DNA: TGTGCCAGCAGTAGGGCAGGACCCTACTCTGGAAACACCATATATTTT
CDR3 protein: CASSRAGPYSGNTIYF

CDR3 length: 13
J gene: TRBJ2-5
D gene: NA
V gene: TRBV4-1
clone size: NA
CDR3 DNA: TGCGCCAGCAGCCAAGATTGGGCCGCGGCCCAGTACTTC
CDR3 protein: CASSQDWAAAQYF

CDR3 length: 17
J gene: TRBJ1-6
D gene: NA
V gene: TRBV6-5
clone size: NA
CDR3 DNA: TGTGCCAGCAGTTTTAACGTAGACAGTGCCCAGGGGTCACCCCTCCACTTT
CDR3 protein: CASSFNVDSAQGSPLHF

CDR3 length: 13
J gene: TRBJ1-1
D gene: NA
V gene: TRBV29-1
clone size: many
CDR3 DNA: TGCAGCGTTGAAGTTCCTATGAACACTGAAGCTTTCTTT
CDR3 protein: CSVEVPMNTEAFF

CDR3 length: 14
J gene: TRBJ1-2
D gene: NA
V gene: TRBV18
clone size: few
CDR3 DNA: TGTGCCAGCTCACCCGGGGACACCAACTATGGCTACACCTTC
CDR3 protein: CASSPGDTNYGYTF

CDR3 length: 14
J gene: TRBJ1-4
D gene: NA
V gene: TRBV4-3
clone size: NA
CDR3 DNA: TGCGCCAGCAGCCAAAAACTCGGAACGGAAAAACTGTTTTTT
CDR3 protein: CASSQKLGTEKLFF

CDR3 length: 15
J gene: TRBJ2-7
D gene: TRBD2
V gene: TRBV7-2
clone size: NA
CDR3 DNA: TGTGCCAGCAGCTTAGCGTACGCGGGAGGGCACGAGCAGTACTTC
CDR3 protein: CASSLAYAGGHEQYF

CDR3 length: 16
J gene: TRBJ1-5
D gene: TRBD1
V gene: TRBV12-3/TRBV12-4
clone size: many
CDR3 DNA: TGTGCCAGCCACCGGGCACAGGGGGGGGGCAATCAGCCCCAGCATTTT
CDR3 protein: CASHRAQGGGNQPQHF

CDR3 length: 15
J gene: TRBJ2-1
D gene: TRBD1
V gene: TRBV29-1
clone size: few
CDR3 DNA: TGCAGCGTTTCCCGGACAGGGTTGCGCTACAATGAGCAGTTCTTC
CDR3 protein: CSVSRTGLRYNEQFF

CDR3 length: 15
J gene: TRBJ2-1
D gene: TRBD2
V gene: TRBV2
clone size: many
CDR3 DNA: TGTGCCAGCAGGGGAGAGCGGGAGGGCCGGAATGAGCAGTTCTTC
CDR3 protein: CASRGEREGRNEQFF

CDR3 length: 13
J gene: TRBJ2-3
D gene: NA
V gene: TRBV7-2
clone size: many
CDR3 DNA: TGTGCCAGCAGCTTCGGGGGCGGTCATACGCAGTATTTT
CDR3 protein: CASSFGGGHTQYF

CDR3 length: 15
J gene: TRBJ2-1
D gene: TRBD2
V gene: TRBV13
clone size: many
CDR3 DNA: TGTGCCAGCAGGAGAGGGGGGACTAGATCAAATGAGCAGTTCTTC
CDR3 protein: CASRRGGTRSNEQFF

CDR3 length: 14
J gene: TRBJ1-1
D gene: NA
V gene: TRBV20-1
clone size: many
CDR3 DNA: TGCAGTGTCCCCCGTCGGATATGGAACACTGAAGCTTTCTTT
CDR3 protein: CSVPRRIWNTEAFF

CDR3 length: 16
J gene: TRBJ2-2
D gene: TRBD2
V gene: TRBV11-3
clone size: few
CDR3 DNA: TGTGCCAGCAGCTTAGATAGGCGGGAGAGCACCGGGGAGCTGTTTTTT
CDR3 protein: CASSLDRRESTGELFF